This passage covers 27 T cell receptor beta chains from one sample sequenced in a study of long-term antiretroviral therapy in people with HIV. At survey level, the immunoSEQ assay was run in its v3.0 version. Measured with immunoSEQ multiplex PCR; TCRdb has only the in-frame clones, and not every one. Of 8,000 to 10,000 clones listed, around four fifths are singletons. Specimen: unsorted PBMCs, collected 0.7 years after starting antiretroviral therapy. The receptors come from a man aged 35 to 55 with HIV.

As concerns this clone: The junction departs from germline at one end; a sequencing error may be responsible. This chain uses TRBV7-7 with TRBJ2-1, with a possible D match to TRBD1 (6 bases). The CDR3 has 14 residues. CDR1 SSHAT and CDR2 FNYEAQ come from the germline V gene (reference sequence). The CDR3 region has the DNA TGTGCTAGCAGCCCGGGACAATACAGCAATGAGCAGTTCTTC. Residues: CASSPGQYSNEQFF.

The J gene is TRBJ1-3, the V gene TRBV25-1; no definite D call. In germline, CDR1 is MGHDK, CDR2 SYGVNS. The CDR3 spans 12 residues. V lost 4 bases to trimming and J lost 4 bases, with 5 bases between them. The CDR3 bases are TGTGCCAGCAGTGTCGGGGGAAACACCATATATTTT. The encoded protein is CASSVGGNTIYF.

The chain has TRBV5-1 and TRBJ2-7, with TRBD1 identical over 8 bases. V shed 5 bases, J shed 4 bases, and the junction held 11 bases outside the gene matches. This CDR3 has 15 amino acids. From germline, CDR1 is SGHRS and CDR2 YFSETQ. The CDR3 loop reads CASRRDPGGIYEQYF. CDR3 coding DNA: TGCGCCAGCAGACGAGATCCAGGGGGCATTTACGAGCAGTACTTC.

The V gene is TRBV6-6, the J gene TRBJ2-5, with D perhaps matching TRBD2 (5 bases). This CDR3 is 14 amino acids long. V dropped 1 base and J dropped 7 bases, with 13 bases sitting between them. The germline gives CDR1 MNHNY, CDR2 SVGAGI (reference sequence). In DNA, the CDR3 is TGTGCCAGCAGTTACTTTGGGAGCAAGGGGACCCAGTACTTC. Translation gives CASSYFGSKGTQYF.

CDR3 sequence: CASSHALAGPPGEQYF. CDR3 coding DNA: TGTGCCAGCAGCCATGCGCTAGCGGGCCCTCCGGGCGAGCAGTACTTC. The rearrangement joins TRBV28 to TRBJ2-7; 8 bases map to TRBD2. After removal of 6 bases from V and 6 bases from J, the junction contained 16 bases not matched to a gene. Germline CDR1 and CDR2: MDHEN and SYDVKM. CDR3 size: 16 residues.

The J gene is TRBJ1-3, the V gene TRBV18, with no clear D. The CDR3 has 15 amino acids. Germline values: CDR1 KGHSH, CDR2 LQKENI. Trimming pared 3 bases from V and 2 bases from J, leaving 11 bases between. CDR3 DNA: TGTGCCAGCTCACCGAATTTAGATCCTGGAAACACCATATATTTT. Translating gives CASSPNLDPGNTIYF. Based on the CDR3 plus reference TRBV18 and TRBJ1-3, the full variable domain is NAGVMQNPRHLVRRRGQEARLRCSPMKGHSHVYWYRQLPEEGLKFMVYLQKENIIDESGMPKERFSAEFPKEGPSILRIQQVVRGDSAAYFCASSPNLDPGNTIYFGEGSWLTVV.

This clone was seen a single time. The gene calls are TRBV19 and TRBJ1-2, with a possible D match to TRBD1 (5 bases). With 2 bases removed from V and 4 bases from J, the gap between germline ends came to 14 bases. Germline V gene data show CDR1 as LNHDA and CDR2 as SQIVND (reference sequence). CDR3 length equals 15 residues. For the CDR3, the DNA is TGTGCCAGTAGTATAAGGGGTTCTGGAGGCTATGGCTACACCTTC. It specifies CASSIRGSGGYGYTF.

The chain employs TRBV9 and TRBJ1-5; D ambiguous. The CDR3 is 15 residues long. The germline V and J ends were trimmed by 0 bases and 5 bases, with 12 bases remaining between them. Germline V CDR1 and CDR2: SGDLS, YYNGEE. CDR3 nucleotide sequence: TGTGCCAGCAGCGTAGGTGGATTCGGGGATCAGCCCCAGCATTTT. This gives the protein CASSVGGFGDQPQHF. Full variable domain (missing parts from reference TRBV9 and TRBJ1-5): DSGVTQTPKHLITATGQRVTLRCSPRSGDLSVYWYQQSLDQGLQFLIQYYNGEERAKGNILERFSAQQFPDLHSELNLSSLELGDSALYFCASSVGGFGDQPQHFGDGTRLSIL.

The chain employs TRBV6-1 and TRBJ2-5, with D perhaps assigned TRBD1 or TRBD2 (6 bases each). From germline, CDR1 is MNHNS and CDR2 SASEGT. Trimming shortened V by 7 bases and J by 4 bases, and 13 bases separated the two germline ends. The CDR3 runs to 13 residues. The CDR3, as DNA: TGTGCCAGCATCCGAGGGGGGAGAGAGACCCAGTACTTC. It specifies CASIRGGRETQYF.

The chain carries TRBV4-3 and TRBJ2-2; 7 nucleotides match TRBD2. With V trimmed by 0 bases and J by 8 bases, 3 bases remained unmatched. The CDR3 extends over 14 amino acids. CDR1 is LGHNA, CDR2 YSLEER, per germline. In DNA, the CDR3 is TGCGCCAGCAGCCAAGATAAACTAGCGGGGGAGCTGTTTTTT. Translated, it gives CASSQDKLAGELFF.

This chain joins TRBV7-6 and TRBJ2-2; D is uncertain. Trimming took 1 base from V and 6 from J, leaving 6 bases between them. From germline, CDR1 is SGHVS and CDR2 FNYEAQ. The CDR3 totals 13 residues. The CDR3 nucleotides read TGTGCCAGCAGCTTAGGCGACCCCGGGGAGCTGTTTTTT. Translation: CASSLGDPGELFF.

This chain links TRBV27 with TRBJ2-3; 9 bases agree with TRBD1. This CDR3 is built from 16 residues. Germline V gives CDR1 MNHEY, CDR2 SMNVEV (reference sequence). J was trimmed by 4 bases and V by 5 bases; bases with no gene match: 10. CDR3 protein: CASSGRTGAYPDTQYF. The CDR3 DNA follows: TGTGCCAGCAGTGGGAGGACAGGGGCGTATCCAGATACGCAGTATTTT.

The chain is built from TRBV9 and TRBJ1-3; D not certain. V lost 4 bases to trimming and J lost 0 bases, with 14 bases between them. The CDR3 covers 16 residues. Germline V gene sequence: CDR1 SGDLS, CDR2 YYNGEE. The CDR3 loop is CASSPRTVSSGNTIYF. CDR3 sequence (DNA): TGTGCCAGCAGCCCCCGGACGGTGAGCTCTGGAAACACCATATATTTT.

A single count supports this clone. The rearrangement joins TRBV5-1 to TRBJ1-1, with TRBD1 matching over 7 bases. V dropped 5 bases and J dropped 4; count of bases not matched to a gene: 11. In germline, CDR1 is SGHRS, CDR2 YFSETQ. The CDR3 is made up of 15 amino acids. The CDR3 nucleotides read TGCGCCAGCAGGGATCGCTCAGGGGGTGCCACTGAAGCTTTCTTT. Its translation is CASRDRSGGATEAFF. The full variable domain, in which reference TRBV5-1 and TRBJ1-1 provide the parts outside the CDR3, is KAGVTQTPRYLIKTRGQQVTLSCSPISGHRSVSWYQQTPGQGLQFLFEYFSETQRNKGNFPGRFSGRQFSNSRSEMNVSTLELGDSALYLCASRDRSGGATEAFFGQGTRLTVV.

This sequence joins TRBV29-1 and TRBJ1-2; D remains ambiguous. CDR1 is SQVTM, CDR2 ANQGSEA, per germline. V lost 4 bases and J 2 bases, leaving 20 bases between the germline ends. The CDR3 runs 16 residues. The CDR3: CSVAHPPSTFNYGYTF. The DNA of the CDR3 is TGCAGCGTTGCGCATCCACCATCAACCTTCAACTATGGCTACACCTTC.

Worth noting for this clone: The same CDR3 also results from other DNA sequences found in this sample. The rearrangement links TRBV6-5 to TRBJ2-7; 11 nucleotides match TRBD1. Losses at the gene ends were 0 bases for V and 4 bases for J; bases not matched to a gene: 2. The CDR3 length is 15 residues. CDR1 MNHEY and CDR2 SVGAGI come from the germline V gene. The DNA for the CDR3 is TGTGCCAGCAGTTACTCGGGGACAGGGGGGTACGAGCAGTACTTC. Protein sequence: CASSYSGTGGYEQYF.

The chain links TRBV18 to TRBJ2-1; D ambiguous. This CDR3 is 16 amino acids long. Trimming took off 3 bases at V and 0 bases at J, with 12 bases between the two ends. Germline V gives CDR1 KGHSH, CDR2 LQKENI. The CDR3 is CASSPRTPSSYNEQFF. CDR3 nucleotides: TGTGCCAGCTCACCCCGCACCCCGAGCTCCTACAATGAGCAGTTCTTC.

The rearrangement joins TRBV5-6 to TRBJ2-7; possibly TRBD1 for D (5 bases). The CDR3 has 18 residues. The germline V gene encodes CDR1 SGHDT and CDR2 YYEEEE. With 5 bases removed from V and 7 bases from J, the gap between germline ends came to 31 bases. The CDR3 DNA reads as TGTGCCAGCAGTCCTGAAGGGCGTTTTGGGGCTTATACGGTGGAGCAGTACTTC. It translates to CASSPEGRFGAYTVEQYF. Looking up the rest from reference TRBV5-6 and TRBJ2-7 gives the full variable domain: DAGVTQSPTHLIKTRGQQVTLRCSPKSGHDTVSWYQQALGQGPQFIFQYYEEEERQRGNFPDRFSGHQFPNYSSELNVNALLLGDSALYLCASSPEGRFGAYTVEQYFGPGTRLTVT.

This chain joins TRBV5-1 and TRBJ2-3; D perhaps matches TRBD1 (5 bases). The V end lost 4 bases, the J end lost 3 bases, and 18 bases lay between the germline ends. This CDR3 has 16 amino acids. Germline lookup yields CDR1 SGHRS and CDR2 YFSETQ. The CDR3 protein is CASSLGGAALTDTQYF. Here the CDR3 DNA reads TGCGCCAGCAGCCTGGGTGGGGCCGCATTGACAGATACGCAGTATTTT.

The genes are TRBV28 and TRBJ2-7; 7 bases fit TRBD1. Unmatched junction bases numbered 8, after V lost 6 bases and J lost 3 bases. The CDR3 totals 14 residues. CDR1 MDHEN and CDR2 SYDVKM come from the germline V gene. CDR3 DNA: TGTGCCAGCAGCTGGGCAGGGGGAGTCTACGAGCAGTACTTC. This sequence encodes CASSWAGGVYEQYF. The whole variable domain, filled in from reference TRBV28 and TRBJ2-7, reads DVKVTQSSRYLVKRTGEKVFLECVQDMDHENMFWYRQDPGLGLRLIYFSYDVKMKEKGDIPEGYSVSREKKERFSLILESASTNQTSMYLCASSWAGGVYEQYFGPGTRLTVT.

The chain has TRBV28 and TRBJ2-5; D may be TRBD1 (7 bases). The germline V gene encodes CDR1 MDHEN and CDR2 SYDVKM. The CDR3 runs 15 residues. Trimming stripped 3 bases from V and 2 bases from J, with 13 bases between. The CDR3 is CASSFAGQLQETQYF. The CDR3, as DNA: TGTGCCAGCAGTTTCGCGGGACAGCTACAAGAGACCCAGTACTTC.

CDR3 bases: TGTGCCAGTAGTAGGGACAGGACGAACACTGAAGCTTTCTTT. Translating it yields CASSRDRTNTEAFF. The V call is TRBV19, the J call TRBJ1-1; TRBD1 matches 8 bases. The CDR3 is made up of 14 amino acids. CDR1 and CDR2 (germline): LNHDA, SQIVND (reference sequence). Trimming at V came to 4 bases and at J to 1 base, leaving 2 bases not matched to a gene. The whole variable domain, filled in from reference TRBV19 and TRBJ1-1, reads DGGITQSPKYLFRKEGQNVTLSCEQNLNHDAMYWYRQDPGQGLRLIYYSQIVNDFQKGDIAEGYSVSREKKESFPLTVTSAQKNPTAFYLCASSRDRTNTEAFFGQGTRLTVV.

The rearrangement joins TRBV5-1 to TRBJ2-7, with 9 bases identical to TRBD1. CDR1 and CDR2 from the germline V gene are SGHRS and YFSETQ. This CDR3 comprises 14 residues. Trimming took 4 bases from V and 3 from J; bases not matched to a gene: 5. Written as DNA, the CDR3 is TGCGCCAGCAGCGGGGGACAGGGAGTCTACGAGCAGTACTTC. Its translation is CASSGGQGVYEQYF.

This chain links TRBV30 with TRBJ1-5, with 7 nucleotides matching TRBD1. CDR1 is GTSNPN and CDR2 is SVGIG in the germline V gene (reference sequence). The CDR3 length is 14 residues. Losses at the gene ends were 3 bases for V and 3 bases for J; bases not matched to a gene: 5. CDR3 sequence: CAWSQDRNNQPQHF. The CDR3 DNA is TGTGCCTGGAGCCAGGACAGGAACAATCAGCCCCAGCATTTT.

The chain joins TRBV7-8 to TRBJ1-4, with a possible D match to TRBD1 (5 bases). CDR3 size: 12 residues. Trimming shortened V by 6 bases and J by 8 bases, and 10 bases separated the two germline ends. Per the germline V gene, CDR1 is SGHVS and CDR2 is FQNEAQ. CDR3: CASSRGVEKLFF. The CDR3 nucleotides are TGTGCCAGCAGTCGGGGCGTGGAAAAACTGTTTTTT. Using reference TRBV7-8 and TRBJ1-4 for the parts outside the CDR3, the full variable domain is GAGVSQSPRYKVAKRGQDVALRCDPISGHVSLFWYQQALGQGPEFLTYFQNEAQLDKSGLPSDRFFAERPEGSVSTLKIQRTQQEDSAVYLCASSRGVEKLFFGSGTQLSVL.

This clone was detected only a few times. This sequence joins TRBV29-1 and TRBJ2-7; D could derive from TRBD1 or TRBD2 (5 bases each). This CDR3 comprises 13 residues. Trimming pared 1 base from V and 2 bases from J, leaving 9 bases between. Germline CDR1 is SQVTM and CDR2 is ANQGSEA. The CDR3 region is CSVEGDPTYEQYF. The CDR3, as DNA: TGCAGCGTTGAAGGGGACCCCACCTACGAGCAGTACTTC.

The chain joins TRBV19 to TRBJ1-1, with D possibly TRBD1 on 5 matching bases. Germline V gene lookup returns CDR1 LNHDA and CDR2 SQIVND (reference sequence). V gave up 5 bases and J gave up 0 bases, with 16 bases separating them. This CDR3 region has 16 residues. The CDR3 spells CASSRGTHLLNTEAFF. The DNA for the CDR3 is TGTGCCAGTAGTCGAGGGACGCACTTATTGAACACTGAAGCTTTCTTT.